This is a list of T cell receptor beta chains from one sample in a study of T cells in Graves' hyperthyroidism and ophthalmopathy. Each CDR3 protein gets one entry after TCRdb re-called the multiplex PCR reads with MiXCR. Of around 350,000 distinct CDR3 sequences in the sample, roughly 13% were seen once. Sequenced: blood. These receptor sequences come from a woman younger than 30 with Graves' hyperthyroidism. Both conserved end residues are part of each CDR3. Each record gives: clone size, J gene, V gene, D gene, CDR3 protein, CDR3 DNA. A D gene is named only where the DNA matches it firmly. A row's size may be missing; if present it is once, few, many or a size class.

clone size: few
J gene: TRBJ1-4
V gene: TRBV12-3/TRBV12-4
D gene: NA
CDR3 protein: CAARRDEKLFF
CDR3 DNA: TGTGCCGCCCGCCGGGATGAAAAACTGTTTTTT

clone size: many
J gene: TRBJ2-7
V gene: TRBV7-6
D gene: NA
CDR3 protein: CASSDYLGFHEQYF
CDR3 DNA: TGTGCCAGCAGCGACTACTTGGGCTTCCACGAGCAGTACTTC

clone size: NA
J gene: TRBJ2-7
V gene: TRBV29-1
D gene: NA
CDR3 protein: CSVDTGGGEQYF
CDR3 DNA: TGCAGCGTTGACACAGGGGGGGGGGAGCAGTACTTC

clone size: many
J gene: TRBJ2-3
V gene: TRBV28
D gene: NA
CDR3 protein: CASNFGLQSGKTGVNMVTQYF
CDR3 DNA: TGTGCCAGCAATTTTGGGTTACAATCCGGGAAAACGGGAGTGAATATGGTTACGCAGTATTTT

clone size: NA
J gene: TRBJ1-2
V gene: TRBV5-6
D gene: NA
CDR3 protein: CASTKTGRGYTF
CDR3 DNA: TGTGCCAGCACGAAGACGGGGCGCGGCTACACCTTC

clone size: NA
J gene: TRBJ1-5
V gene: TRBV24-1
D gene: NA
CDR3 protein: CATRGAGNQPQHF
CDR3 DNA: TGTGCCACCAGGGGGGCGGGGAATCAGCCCCAGCATTTT

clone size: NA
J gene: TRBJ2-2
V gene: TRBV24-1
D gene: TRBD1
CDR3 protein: CATRNSSTGGRGTGELFF
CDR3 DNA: TGTGCCACCAGAAATTCTTCGACAGGGGGCAGGGGAACCGGGGAGCTGTTTTTT

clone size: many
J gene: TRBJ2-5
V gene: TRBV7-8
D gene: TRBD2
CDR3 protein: CASSSRTSLETQYF
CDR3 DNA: TGTGCCAGCAGCTCCCGGACTAGCTTGGAGACCCAGTACTTC

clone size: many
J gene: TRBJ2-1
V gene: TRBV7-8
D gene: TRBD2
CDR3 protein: CASSFTSGRAPNEQFF
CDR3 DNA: TGTGCCAGCAGCTTTACAAGCGGGAGGGCCCCCAATGAGCAGTTCTTC

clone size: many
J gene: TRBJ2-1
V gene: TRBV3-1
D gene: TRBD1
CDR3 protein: CASSPRDRQYNEQFF
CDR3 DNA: TGTGCCAGCAGCCCCCGGGACAGGCAATACAATGAGCAGTTCTTC

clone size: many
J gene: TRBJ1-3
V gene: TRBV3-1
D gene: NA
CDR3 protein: CASSQGLRGGNTIYF
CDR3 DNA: TGTGCCAGCAGCCAAGGGTTAAGGGGCGGAAACACCATATATTTT

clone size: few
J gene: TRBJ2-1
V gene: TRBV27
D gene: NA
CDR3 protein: CACSFRNRVYNEQFF
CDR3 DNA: TGTGCCTGCAGTTTTAGGAACAGGGTTTACAATGAGCAGTTCTTC

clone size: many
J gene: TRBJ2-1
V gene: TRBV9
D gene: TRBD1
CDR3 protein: CASSATGTVYNEQFF
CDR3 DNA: TGTGCCAGCAGCGCGACAGGGACGGTCTACAATGAGCAGTTCTTC

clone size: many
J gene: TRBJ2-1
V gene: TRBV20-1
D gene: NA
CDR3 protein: CSALLAPAYNEQFF
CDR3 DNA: TGCAGTGCTCTCCTAGCGCCGGCCTACAATGAGCAGTTCTTC

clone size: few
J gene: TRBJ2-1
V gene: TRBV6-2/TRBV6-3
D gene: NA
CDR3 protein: CASSLEIIRTMPYNEQFF
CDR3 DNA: TGTGCCAGCAGCCTCGAGATTATACGGACTATGCCCTACAATGAGCAGTTCTTC

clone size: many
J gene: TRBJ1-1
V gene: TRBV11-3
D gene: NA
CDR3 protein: CASSAREGNTEAFF
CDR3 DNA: TGTGCCAGCAGCGCCCGTGAGGGGAACACTGAAGCTTTCTTT

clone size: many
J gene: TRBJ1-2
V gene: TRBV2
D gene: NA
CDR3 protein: CASSENRGRGYTF
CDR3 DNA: TGTGCCAGCAGTGAAAATAGAGGGCGGGGCTACACCTTC

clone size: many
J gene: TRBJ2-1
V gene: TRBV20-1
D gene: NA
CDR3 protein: CSAPDSMNNEQFF
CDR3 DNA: TGCAGTGCCCCCGACAGCATGAACAATGAGCAGTTCTTC

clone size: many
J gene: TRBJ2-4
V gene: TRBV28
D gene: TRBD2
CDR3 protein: CASSNLAGVELRNIQYF
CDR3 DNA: TGTGCCAGCAGTAACTTAGCGGGAGTTGAGTTGAGAAACATTCAGTACTTC

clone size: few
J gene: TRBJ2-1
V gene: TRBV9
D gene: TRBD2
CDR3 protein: CASSVSGRSYNEQFF
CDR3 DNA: TGTGCCAGCAGCGTCAGCGGGAGGTCCTACAATGAGCAGTTCTTC

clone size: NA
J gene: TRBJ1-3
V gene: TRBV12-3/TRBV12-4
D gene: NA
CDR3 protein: CASSEQAPGNTIYF
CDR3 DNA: TGTGCCAGCAGTGAACAGGCCCCTGGAAACACCATATATTTT

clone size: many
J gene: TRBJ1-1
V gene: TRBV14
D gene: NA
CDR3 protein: CASSQGEDSWNTEAFF
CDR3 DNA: TGTGCCAGCAGCCAAGGGGAGGACAGCTGGAACACTGAAGCTTTCTTT

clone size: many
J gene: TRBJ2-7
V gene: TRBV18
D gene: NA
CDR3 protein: CASSPLHKDSYEQYF
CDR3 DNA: TGTGCCAGCTCACCACTGCACAAAGACTCCTACGAGCAGTACTTC

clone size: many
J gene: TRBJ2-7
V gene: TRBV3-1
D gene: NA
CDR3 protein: CASSQRGSREQYF
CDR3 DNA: TGTGCCAGCAGCCAGAGAGGTTCTCGCGAGCAGTACTTC

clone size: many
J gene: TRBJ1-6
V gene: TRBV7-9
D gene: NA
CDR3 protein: CASSFRGPANSPLHF
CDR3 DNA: TGTGCCAGCAGCTTCCGGGGCCCGGCCAATTCACCCCTCCACTTT

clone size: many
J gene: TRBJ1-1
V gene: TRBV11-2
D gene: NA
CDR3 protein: CASSVDGQYTEAFF
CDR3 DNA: TGTGCCAGCAGCGTAGACGGGCAATACACTGAAGCTTTCTTT

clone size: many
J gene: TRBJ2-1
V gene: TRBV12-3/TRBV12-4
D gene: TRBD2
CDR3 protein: CASSLAGLAGVNEQFF
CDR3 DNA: TGTGCCAGCAGTTTAGCGGGACTAGCGGGGGTGAATGAGCAGTTCTTC

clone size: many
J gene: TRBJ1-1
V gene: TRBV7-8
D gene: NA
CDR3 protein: CASSLFFSDHTEAFF
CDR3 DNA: TGTGCCAGCAGCTTATTTTTTTCGGACCACACTGAAGCTTTCTTT

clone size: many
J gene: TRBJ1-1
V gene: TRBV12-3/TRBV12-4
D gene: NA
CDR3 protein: CASSYTGTEAFF
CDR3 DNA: TGTGCCAGCAGTTACACGGGGACGGAAGCTTTCTTT

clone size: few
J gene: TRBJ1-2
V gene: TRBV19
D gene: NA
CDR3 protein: CASSGVHVYRPQGYTF
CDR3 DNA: TGTGCCAGTAGCGGGGTGCATGTTTATCGCCCTCAGGGCTACACCTTC

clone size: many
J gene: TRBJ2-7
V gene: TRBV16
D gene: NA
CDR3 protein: CASSQAGTSYEQYF
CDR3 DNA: TGTGCCAGCAGCCAAGCCGGAACCTCCTACGAGCAGTACTTC

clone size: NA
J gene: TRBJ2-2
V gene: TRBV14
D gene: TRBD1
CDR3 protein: CASSFRDRQRTGELFF
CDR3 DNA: TGTGCCAGCAGCTTCCGGGACAGGCAACGCACCGGGGAGCTGTTTTTT

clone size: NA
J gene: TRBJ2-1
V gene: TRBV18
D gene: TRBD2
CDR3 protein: CASSPIESLAGDEQFF
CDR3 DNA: TGTGCCAGCTCACCGATCGAGTCACTAGCGGGAGATGAGCAGTTCTTC

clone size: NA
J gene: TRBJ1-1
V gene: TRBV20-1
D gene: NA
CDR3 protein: CSASQGNTEAFF
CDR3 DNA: TGCAGTGCTAGCCAGGGGAACACTGAAGCTTTCTTT

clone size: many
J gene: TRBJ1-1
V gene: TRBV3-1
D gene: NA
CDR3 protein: CASSPMGRGHTEAFF
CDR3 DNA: TGTGCCAGCAGCCCTATGGGACGTGGGCACACTGAAGCTTTCTTT

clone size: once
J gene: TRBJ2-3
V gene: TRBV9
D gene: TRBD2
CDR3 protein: CASSAIRTSGGADTQYF
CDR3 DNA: TGTGCCAGCAGCGCCATACGGACTAGCGGGGGGGCAGATACGCAGTATTTT

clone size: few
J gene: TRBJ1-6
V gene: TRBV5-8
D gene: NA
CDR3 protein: CASSLAASSYNSPLHF
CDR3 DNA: TGTGCCAGCAGCTTGGCGGCGAGCTCCTATAATTCACCCCTCCACTTT

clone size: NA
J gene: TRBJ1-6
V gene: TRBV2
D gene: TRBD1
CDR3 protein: CASSGTGSSYNSPLHF
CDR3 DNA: TGTGCCAGCTCCGGGACAGGGAGCTCCTATAATTCACCCCTCCACTTT

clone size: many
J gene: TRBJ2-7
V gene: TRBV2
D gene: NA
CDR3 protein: CASSEDGPYEQYF
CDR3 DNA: TGTGCCAGCAGTGAGGACGGTCCGTACGAGCAGTACTTC

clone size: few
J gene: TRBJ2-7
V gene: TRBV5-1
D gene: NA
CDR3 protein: CASSTLGLDEQYF
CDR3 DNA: TGCGCCAGCAGCACCCTAGGTTTGGACGAGCAGTACTTC

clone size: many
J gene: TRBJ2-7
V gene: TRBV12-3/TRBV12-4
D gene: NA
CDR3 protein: CASSSGRRSSDEQYF
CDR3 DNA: TGTGCCAGCAGCTCCGGACGCAGGAGCTCTGACGAGCAGTACTTC